The 17 T cell receptor beta chains below come from one sample, sequenced in a study of blood T cell repertoires in COVID-19. The assay was immunoSEQ multiplex PCR, and TCRdb's table has in-frame clones only and misses some. The table shows 70,000 to 75,000 clones, with 90% occurring only once. The sample comprised peripheral blood. These receptors were collected from a woman aged 18-35 years with acute or convalescent COVID-19.

The gene calls are TRBV7-9 and TRBJ2-1; 9 bases agree with TRBD2. J lost 2 bases, V lost 5 bases, and 7 bases had no gene match. The CDR3 contains 16 residues. CDR1 SEHNR and CDR2 FQNEAQ come from the germline V gene (reference sequence). The CDR3 loop reads CASSLVAGVPYNEQFF. The CDR3 nucleotides are TGTGCCAGCAGCCTCGTAGCGGGGGTACCCTACAATGAGCAGTTCTTC.

In nucleotides, the CDR3 is TGTGCCAGCACCCCGCGGAGGGAGAGTCAGCCCCAGCATTTT. Translating it yields CASTPRRESQPQHF. This chain links TRBV28 with TRBJ1-5; no firm D call. From germline, CDR1 is MDHEN and CDR2 SYDVKM. The CDR3 is 14 residues long. Trimming took off 7 bases at V and 6 bases at J, with 16 bases between the two ends.

The V call is TRBV19, the J call TRBJ1-2; TRBD1 aligns across 8 bases. Germline V gene sequence: CDR1 LNHDA, CDR2 SQIVND (reference sequence). J lost 4 bases, V lost 5 bases, and 12 bases had no gene match. The CDR3 spans 16 residues. CDR3 in amino acids: CASSPSAPGQVYGYTF. In DNA, the CDR3 is TGTGCCAGTAGTCCCTCGGCCCCGGGACAGGTCTATGGCTACACCTTC.

The CDR3 spells CASSLDAPGVGNYGYTF. The CDR3 DNA is TGTGCCAGCAGCTTAGACGCGCCAGGGGTTGGGAACTATGGCTACACCTTC. The J gene is TRBJ1-2, the V gene TRBV11-2, with D possibly matching TRBD1 (6 bases). Germline lookup yields CDR1 SGHAT and CDR2 FQNNGV. The CDR3 is 17 amino acids. V lost 0 bases and J lost 2, with 16 bases in between.

This clone was seen just once. This chain uses TRBV3-1 (or the pseudogene TRBV3-2) with TRBJ1-1; D unclear. The CDR3 covers 11 residues. V was trimmed by 10 bases and J by 0 bases, leaving 6 bases between them. Germline V CDR1 and CDR2: LGHDT, YNNKEL (reference sequence). The CDR3 nucleotides are TGTGCCACTACAGTGAACACTGAAGCTTTCTTT. Protein sequence: CATTVNTEAFF.

J is TRBJ1-2 and V is TRBV4-2; maybe TRBD1 (6 bases). Germline CDR1 reads LGHNA; CDR2 reads YNFKEQ. The CDR3 covers 15 residues. V lost 4 bases and J lost 4, with 16 bases in between. The CDR3 protein is CASSLSGSGAYGYTF. CDR3 bases: TGTGCCAGCAGCCTTTCCGGGTCAGGGGCCTATGGCTACACCTTC.

The rearrangement links TRBV4-3 to TRBJ1-1; no clear D. The V end was cut by 0 bases, the J end by 4 bases, with 9 bases between. The CDR3 is made up of 14 amino acids. Germline lookup yields CDR1 LGHNA and CDR2 YSLEER. The CDR3 DNA reads as TGCGCCAGCAGCCAAGAAGATGGGAGCACTGAAGCTTTCTTT. As protein: CASSQEDGSTEAFF.

V is TRBV4-3 and J is TRBJ2-1, with 10 positions matching TRBD2. The CDR3 covers 18 residues. Germline V gives CDR1 LGHNA, CDR2 YSLEER. V gave up 0 bases and J gave up 0 bases; unmatched junction bases: 5. The CDR3 here is CASSQEDSGGSSYNEQFF. The CDR3 DNA is TGCGCCAGCAGCCAAGAGGATAGCGGGGGGAGCTCCTACAATGAGCAGTTCTTC.

This clone was counted a single time. The chain is built from TRBV6-1 and TRBJ1-3; D gene unclear. Germline loops: CDR1 MNHNS, CDR2 SASEGT. Trimming pared 0 bases from V and 2 bases from J, leaving 11 bases between. CDR3 size: 16 residues. CDR3 nucleotides: TGTGCCAGCAGTGAAGCAAGCTGGTTGACTGGAAACACCATATATTTT. Translation gives CASSEASWLTGNTIYF.

The chain uses TRBV14 and TRBJ1-3; D call uncertain. The CDR3 is 15 residues long. The germline V gene encodes CDR1 SGHDN and CDR2 FVKESK. V lost 1 base to trimming and J lost 0 bases, with 7 bases between them. The CDR3 nucleotides are TGTGCCAGCAGCCAAGGGCGGTTCTCTGGAAACACCATATATTTT. It is translated as CASSQGRFSGNTIYF.

The V gene is TRBV11-2, the J gene TRBJ2-3; perhaps TRBD2 as D (5 bases). CDR1 is SGHAT and CDR2 is FQNNGV in the germline V gene. The CDR3 runs to 16 residues. The V gene lost 1 base and the J gene lost 1 base, with 12 bases spanning the gap. CDR3 region: CASSLVVQAGTDTQYF. In nucleotides, the CDR3 is TGTGCCAGCAGCTTAGTGGTCCAAGCGGGCACAGATACGCAGTATTTT. Using reference TRBV11-2 and TRBJ2-3 for the parts outside the CDR3, the full variable domain is EAGVAQSPRYKIIEKRQSVAFWCNPISGHATLYWYQQILGQGPKLLIQFQNNGVVDDSQLPKDRFSAERLKGVDSTLKIQPAKLEDSAVYLCASSLVVQAGTDTQYFGPGTRLTVL.

The V gene is TRBV28, the J gene TRBJ1-4, with 10 bases lining up with TRBD1. Unmatched junction bases numbered 10, after V lost 7 bases and J lost 8 bases. CDR3 size: 15 residues. Germline V gene lookup returns CDR1 MDHEN and CDR2 SYDVKM. The CDR3 nucleotides are TGTGCCAGCAATGACAGGGGGCGCGGATCCGAAAAACTGTTTTTT. Translated, it gives CASNDRGRGSEKLFF.

This clone occurred a few times. V and J are TRBV7-9 and TRBJ2-1, with D unclear. CDR1 is SEHNR, CDR2 FQNEAQ, per germline (reference sequence). The CDR3 runs 12 residues. V dropped 3 bases and J dropped 8 bases, with 8 bases sitting between them. Written as DNA, the CDR3 is TGTGCCAGCAGCTTTCCTCTCTATGAGCAGTTCTTC. Translated, it gives CASSFPLYEQFF.

This rearrangement joins TRBV7-2 to TRBJ1-1, with 7 bases matching TRBD1. The V gene's germline CDR1 is SGHTA and CDR2 FQGNSA. The junction had 5 bases not matched to a gene; V was cut back by 5 bases and J by 8 bases. The length of the CDR3 is 12 residues. CDR3 sequence (DNA): TGTGCCAGCAGCCAATACAGGGGAGAAGCTTTCTTT. This sequence encodes CASSQYRGEAFF.

The chain couples TRBV9 to TRBJ1-1, with D possibly matching TRBD1 (6 bases). This CDR3 has 15 residues. The ends were cut back, 4 bases at V and 1 base at J, with 14 bases in the middle. Germline CDR1 reads SGDLS; CDR2 reads YYNGEE. Here the CDR3 reads CASSPTGIWNTEAFF. The CDR3 DNA is TGTGCCAGCAGCCCCACAGGGATTTGGAACACTGAAGCTTTCTTT.

The chain is built from TRBV27 and TRBJ1-5, with TRBD1 matching 7 bases. Germline trimming cut 5 bases from V and 7 bases from J; bases unmatched to any gene: 14. Germline V CDR1 and CDR2: MNHEY, SMNVEV (reference sequence). This CDR3 is 16 amino acids long. The CDR3 sequence: CASSPWDSPTPQPQHF. CDR3 nucleotides: TGTGCCAGCAGTCCATGGGACAGCCCTACCCCCCAGCCCCAGCATTTT.

The chain is built from TRBV9 and TRBJ2-5; D perhaps matches TRBD2 (7 bases). Trimming took 0 bases from V and 2 from J, leaving 14 bases between them. Germline CDR1 and CDR2: SGDLS and YYNGEE. The CDR3 sequence is 16 residues long. The CDR3 loop reads CASSVGWGGSQETQYF. In nucleotides, the CDR3 is TGTGCCAGCAGCGTAGGGTGGGGGGGCAGTCAAGAGACCCAGTACTTC.